The clone carrying this TCR beta chain was observed a few times. Its antigen is undetermined. These data belong to a study of CD4 T cells in relation to SARS-CoV-2 and coronaviruses. The study, taken as a whole, reports: Pre-pandemic and post-infection samples never came from the same donor. Compared with monoreactive clones, crossreactive clones showed significantly weaker SARS-CoV-2 expansion. In around 63% of donors, memory CD4+ clonotypes crossrecognized SARS-CoV-2 and at least one common cold coronavirus spike.

Per germline, CDR1 MNHEY and CDR2 SVGAGI. This CDR3 has 14 residues. V lost 6 bases, J lost 4 bases, and 15 bases lay in between. The repertoire was sequenced with immunoSEQ multiplex PCR; TCRdb's copy has only in-frame clones and lacks some. The table includes 10,000 or so clones, 85% to 90% detected once. The receptor was derived from an adult with COVID-19. The V gene is TRBV6-5, the J gene TRBJ1-1; D is possibly TRBD1 (6 bases). Sequenced: naive CD4+ T cells from PBMCs. Specified subset: naive CD4+ T cells isolated by negative enrichment. The CDR3 region is CASRAGGGGTEAFF. CDR3 bases: TGTGCCAGCAGAGCTGGGGGCGGCGGCACTGAAGCTTTCTTT.